The 27 T cell receptor beta chains below were found in one sample sequenced in a study of blood T cell repertoires in COVID-19. Repertoires were generated with immunoSEQ multiplex PCR, while TCRdb's copy carries only in-frame clones and drops some. Of 250,000 to 350,000 clones listed, around nine tenths are singletons. Sequenced sample: PBMCs or T cells enriched from blood (not recorded which). The receptors derive from a woman aged 40 to 55 who had recovered from COVID-19.

This clone showed up just a few times. The chain uses TRBV18 and TRBJ2-5, with TRBD2 identical over 7 bases. Germline lookup yields CDR1 KGHSH and CDR2 LQKENI. V lost 0 bases, J lost 4 bases, and 5 bases stayed unmatched. The CDR3 is 15 amino acids. The CDR3 DNA sequence: TGTGCCAGCTCACCACCTATCACGGGAGGAGAGACCCAGTACTTC. It codes for CASSPPITGGETQYF. Drawing the rest from reference TRBV18 and TRBJ2-5, the complete variable domain is NAGVMQNPRHLVRRRGQEARLRCSPMKGHSHVYWYRQLPEEGLKFMVYLQKENIIDESGMPKERFSAEFPKEGPSILRIQQVVRGDSAAYFCASSPPITGGETQYFGPGTRLLVL.

This chain connects TRBV7-9 to TRBJ2-7; perhaps TRBD2 as D (5 bases). Deletions cut 2 bases from V and 3 bases from J, with 11 bases between. This CDR3 spans 14 amino acids. Per germline, CDR1 SEHNR and CDR2 FQNEAQ (reference sequence). The CDR3 nucleotides are TGTGCCAGCAGCTTACGAGGGAGCTACTACGAGCAGTACTTC. Translation gives CASSLRGSYYEQYF.

The chain is built from TRBV2 and TRBJ2-5, with D possibly matching TRBD1 (6 bases). CDR3 length: 13 amino acids. Germline lookup yields CDR1 SNHLY and CDR2 FYNNEI. Trimming cost V 4 bases and J 3 bases, with 9 bases left between them. CDR3 sequence reads: CASSVQGKETQYF. CDR3 in DNA: TGTGCCAGCAGTGTGCAGGGGAAAGAGACCCAGTACTTC.

V gene TRBV27 combines with J gene TRBJ1-4, with D tentatively TRBD1 (5 bases). CDR1 is MNHEY and CDR2 is SMNVEV in the germline V gene (reference sequence). V was clipped by 2 bases and J by 7 bases, with 14 bases between them. The length of the CDR3 is 15 residues. The CDR3 DNA is TGTGCCAGCAGTTTAGTCTGGGGCGTGGGTGAAAAACTGTTTTTT. Translated: CASSLVWGVGEKLFF. Full variable domain (outside the CDR3, taken from reference TRBV27 and TRBJ1-4): EAQVTQNPRYLITVTGKKLTVTCSQNMNHEYMSWYRQDPGLGLRQIYYSMNVEVTDKGDVPEGYKVSRKEKRNFPLILESPSPNQTSLYFCASSLVWGVGEKLFFGSGTQLSVL.

This sequence joins TRBV10-3 and TRBJ2-5; a weak D match, TRBD1 (5 bases). Germline CDR1 and CDR2: ENHRY and SYGVKD. The CDR3 is made up of 15 amino acids. The V end was cut by 3 bases, the J end by 5 bases, with 16 bases between. The CDR3 here is CAISEGVGVGETQYF. The CDR3 nucleotides read TGTGCCATCAGTGAAGGGGTTGGGGTTGGGGAGACCCAGTACTTC.

The chain is built from TRBV9 and TRBJ2-2, with TRBD1 identical over 8 bases. The CDR3 totals 16 residues. The trim removed 2 bases at V and 5 bases at J, leaving 8 bases unmatched. Per germline, CDR1 SGDLS and CDR2 YYNGEE. The CDR3 sequence: CASSVIQQGATGELFF. CDR3 sequence (DNA): TGTGCCAGCAGCGTTATACAGCAGGGGGCGACCGGGGAGCTGTTTTTT. Together with reference TRBV9 and TRBJ2-2, the CDR3 gives the full variable domain: DSGVTQTPKHLITATGQRVTLRCSPRSGDLSVYWYQQSLDQGLQFLIQYYNGEERAKGNILERFSAQQFPDLHSELNLSSLELGDSALYFCASSVIQQGATGELFFGEGSRLTVL.

The DNA of the CDR3 is TGTGCCAGCAGCCAAGTTATTGGACTCACAGATACGCAGTATTTT. Its translation: CASSQVIGLTDTQYF. The chain joins TRBV4-2 to TRBJ2-3; D may be TRBD2 (5 bases). The CDR3 consists of 15 residues. V was pared by 1 base and J by 2 bases, with 10 bases between. The germline CDR1 and CDR2 sequences are LGHNA and YNFKEQ.

The rearrangement uses TRBV9 and TRBJ1-3; 7 bases line up with TRBD1. CDR3 length: 18 amino acids. The junction had 14 bases not matched to a gene; V was cut back by 3 bases and J by 2 bases. Germline V gene data show CDR1 as SGDLS and CDR2 as YYNGEE. CDR3 DNA sequence: TGTGCCAGCAGCGCCGGCCCCGTCAATGACAGGGCTGGAAACACCATATATTTT. This gives the protein CASSAGPVNDRAGNTIYF.

The chain links TRBV11-3 to TRBJ2-1; 13 bases are shared with TRBD2. The CDR3 extends over 14 amino acids. Per germline, CDR1 SGHNT and CDR2 YENEEA. J was trimmed by 9 bases and V by 1 base; bases with no gene match: 0. CDR3 region: CASSLGLAGGEQFF. The CDR3 DNA reads as TGTGCCAGCAGCTTAGGACTAGCGGGAGGTGAGCAGTTCTTC.

The table lists this clone with a few counts. The chain employs TRBV28 and TRBJ2-7; 9 bases are a match to TRBD2. The CDR3 sequence is 18 residues long. Germline assignment: CDR1 MDHEN and CDR2 SYDVKM. V shed 1 base and J 3 bases; nucleotides not matched to a gene: 13. The CDR3 loop is CASSLFGPPGLAGYEQYF. In DNA, the CDR3 is TGTGCCAGCAGTTTATTCGGACCTCCGGGACTAGCAGGCTACGAGCAGTACTTC.

In the case of this clone: The junction differs from germline at one of its ends, possibly a read error. The chain is built from TRBV15 and TRBJ2-5, with a tentative D call TRBD2 (6 bases). The CDR3 totals 11 residues. CDR1 and CDR2 (germline): LNHNV, YYDKDF (reference sequence). The CDR3 DNA is TGTGCCACCACAGGAGGGGCCGGGTGGGACTTC. This codes for CATTGGAGWDF.

Only a few counts were recorded for this clone. This chain uses TRBV28 with TRBJ1-2; D ambiguous. Trimming took off 6 bases at V and 7 bases at J, with 12 bases between the two ends. This CDR3 comprises 12 residues. From germline, CDR1 is MDHEN and CDR2 SYDVKM. In DNA, the CDR3 is TGTGCCAGCAGCTACGCCCCTCTTGGCTACACCTTC. Its protein is CASSYAPLGYTF.

This chain links TRBV5-4 with TRBJ2-7; 9 positions match TRBD2. The V and J ends lost 8 bases and 2 bases, in that order; junction bases with no gene match: 8. Germline loops: CDR1 SGHNT, CDR2 YYREEE (reference sequence). The CDR3 sequence is 14 residues long. CDR3 in DNA: TGTGCCAGTCAACCAAGCGGGGGGCCCTACGAGCAGTACTTC. Translating gives CASQPSGGPYEQYF.

This clone was counted a few times. The chain links TRBV30 to TRBJ2-7, with TRBD2 matching over 13 bases. CDR3 size: 18 residues. With 0 bases clipped from V and 4 bases from J, the junction kept 12 bases outside the gene matches. The germline gives CDR1 GTSNPN, CDR2 SVGIG (reference sequence). CDR3: CAWSVRGRRGLAGYEQYF. In DNA form, the CDR3 reads TGTGCCTGGAGTGTACGGGGCAGGAGGGGACTAGCGGGATACGAGCAGTACTTC.

The V call is TRBV9, the J call TRBJ2-3; 9 nucleotides align to TRBD1. V was pared by 3 bases and J by 6 bases, with 8 bases of the junction left unmatched. This CDR3 has 15 residues. The germline gives CDR1 SGDLS, CDR2 YYNGEE. CDR3 bases: TGTGCCAGCAGCGCCCGGACAGGGGTGTCGGATACGCAGTATTTT. Amino acid sequence: CASSARTGVSDTQYF.

The V and J genes are TRBV4-1 and TRBJ2-3; 8 bases align to TRBD1. The CDR3 runs 15 residues. V dropped 2 bases and J dropped 4; count of bases not matched to a gene: 5. Looked up from germline, CDR1 is MGHRA and CDR2 is YSYEKL. In nucleotides, the CDR3 is TGCGCCAGCAGCCAACGACAGGGGAGCGCAGATACGCAGTATTTT. Amino acid sequence: CASSQRQGSADTQYF.

The chain links TRBV6-5 to TRBJ2-7; 8 bases fit TRBD1. Germline trimming cut 4 bases from V and 3 bases from J; bases unmatched to any gene: 5. Per germline, CDR1 MNHEY and CDR2 SVGAGI. The CDR3 has 14 amino acids. The CDR3 nucleotides read TGTGCCAGCAGTTCCTGGGACAGGATCTACGAGCAGTACTTC. Translation: CASSSWDRIYEQYF.

This chain joins TRBV19 and TRBJ2-1, with D perhaps matching TRBD1 (6 bases). The CDR3 runs to 14 residues. Germline assignment: CDR1 LNHDA and CDR2 SQIVND (reference sequence). The ends were cut back, 7 bases at V and 4 bases at J, with 14 bases in the middle. For the CDR3, the DNA is TGTGCCAGTATGAAAGGGACACTGTACAATGAGCAGTTCTTC. This encodes CASMKGTLYNEQFF.

The chain couples TRBV18 to TRBJ1-6; TRBD1 aligns across 8 bases. Trimming removed 3 bases from V and 10 bases from J; junction bases left unmatched: 5. Germline CDR1 is KGHSH and CDR2 is LQKENI. This CDR3 comprises 14 residues. CDR3 DNA: TGTGCCAGCTCACCTGGGACAGGCGAATCACCCCTCCACTTT. Translation: CASSPGTGESPLHF.

The table lists this clone with a few counts. The CDR3 sequence is CAWTSGTGAYGYTF. Written as DNA, the CDR3 is TGTGCCTGGACCTCCGGGACAGGGGCCTATGGCTACACCTTC. V and J are TRBV30 and TRBJ1-2, with TRBD1 matching 10 bases. Trimming at V came to 4 bases and at J to 4 bases, leaving 6 bases not matched to a gene. Per germline, CDR1 GTSNPN and CDR2 SVGIG (reference sequence). This CDR3 spans 14 amino acids.

V and J are TRBV28 and TRBJ2-3; the match to TRBD2 covers 12 bases. Germline CDR1 is MDHEN and CDR2 is SYDVKM. This CDR3 has 14 amino acids. After removal of 7 bases from V and 3 bases from J, the junction contained 2 bases not matched to a gene. CDR3 sequence (DNA): TGTGCCAGCATGGGGACTAGCGGGACAGATACGCAGTATTTT. It encodes CASMGTSGTDTQYF.

In this sample, this clone turned up once. The chain is built from TRBV7-2 and TRBJ2-1; 8 bases match TRBD2. The CDR3 covers 15 residues. V shed 1 base, J shed 7 bases, and the junction held 6 bases outside the gene matches. Germline CDR1 and CDR2: SGHTA and FQGNSA. The CDR3 is CASSLGGGRFNEQFF. The CDR3, as DNA: TGTGCCAGCAGCTTAGGGGGCGGGAGGTTTAATGAGCAGTTCTTC.

The chain combines TRBV12-3 or TRBV12-4 with TRBJ2-2, with 8 bases aligning to TRBD2. V lost 11 bases and J lost 6; bases outside the gene matches: 5. This CDR3 contains 12 residues. The CDR3 coding sequence is TGTGCCTGGCGGGAGGTAGCCGGGGAGCTGTTTTTT. It encodes CAWREVAGELFF.

J is TRBJ2-7 and V is TRBV7-2; 14 nucleotides line up with TRBD2. The CDR3 is made up of 17 amino acids. CDR1 and CDR2 (germline): SGHTA, FQGNSA. Unmatched junction bases numbered 8, after V lost 0 bases and J lost 7 bases. CDR3 sequence (DNA): TGTGCCAGCAGCTTAGCCCCGGGACTAGCGGGAGTGGGGGAGCAGTACTTC. It specifies CASSLAPGLAGVGEQYF.

This CDR3 reads CASSLFNMAFEQYF. The CDR3 DNA is TGTGCCAGCAGCTTGTTCAACATGGCATTTGAGCAGTACTTC. The V and J genes are TRBV7-9 and TRBJ2-7; D call uncertain. V dropped 3 bases and J dropped 7 bases, with 16 bases sitting between them. This CDR3 is 14 amino acids long. Germline V gene sequence: CDR1 SEHNR, CDR2 FQNEAQ (reference sequence).

The chain has TRBV6-4 and TRBJ2-3; perhaps TRBD2 as D (6 bases). Looked up from germline, CDR1 is MRHNA and CDR2 is SNTAGT. V was shortened by 0 bases and J by 3 bases, with 10 bases between the two germline ends. The CDR3 consists of 15 residues. The CDR3 reads CASSDSSGATDTQYF. The CDR3 nucleotides read TGTGCCAGCAGTGACTCGTCGGGAGCTACAGATACGCAGTATTTT.

The chain uses TRBV14 and TRBJ1-2, with TRBD1 identical over 9 bases. The CDR3 has 14 residues. J was trimmed by 4 bases and V by 3 bases; bases with no gene match: 3. Germline CDR1 SGHDN, CDR2 FVKESK. CDR3 DNA sequence: TGTGCCAGCAGCCACCTGACAGGGGGCTATGGCTACACCTTC. Translation gives CASSHLTGGYGYTF.